What follows are 21 T cell receptor beta chains derived from one specimen sequenced in a study of CD8+ T cells in alopecia areata. The sample's treatment: oral pan-JAK inhibitor, 5-10 mg twice daily. Isolated RNA was reverse transcribed into cDNA used as the sequencing template. TCRdb's copy holds only in-frame clones and misses some; the assay was immunoSEQ multiplex PCR. The repertoire includes 100,000 to 150,000 clones, 60% to 65% of them detected once, and approximately 5.1% sits in the top ten. The starting material was CD4+ T cells sorted from blood, obtained at week 4, from a patient treated with tofacitinib. These receptors all stem from a human donor with alopecia areata.

This rearrangement joins TRBV7-2 to TRBJ2-4, with D unclear. This CDR3 comprises 13 residues. From germline, CDR1 is SGHTA and CDR2 FQGNSA. V lost 0 bases and J 6 bases, leaving 6 bases between the germline ends. CDR3 in DNA: TGTGCCAGCAGCTTAGCGGGTCCAAACATTCAGTACTTC. Its translation is CASSLAGPNIQYF.

The chain links TRBV5-1 to TRBJ1-5, with 7 bases identical to TRBD1. The germline gives CDR1 SGHRS, CDR2 YFSETQ. The CDR3 has 17 amino acids. J lost 3 bases, V lost 4 bases, and 13 bases had no gene match. As DNA, the CDR3 is TGCGCCAGCAGCCTGGATCCCACGACAGGGCCCAATCAGCCCCAGCATTTT. This codes for CASSLDPTTGPNQPQHF. The full variable domain, completed using reference TRBV5-1 and TRBJ1-5, is KAGVTQTPRYLIKTRGQQVTLSCSPISGHRSVSWYQQTPGQGLQFLFEYFSETQRNKGNFPGRFSGRQFSNSRSEMNVSTLELGDSALYLCASSLDPTTGPNQPQHFGDGTRLSIL.

This clone has just a few counts. The J gene is TRBJ2-2, the V gene TRBV7-7; D is perhaps TRBD1 (5 bases). CDR1 SSHAT and CDR2 FNYEAQ come from the germline V gene (reference sequence). The CDR3 has 14 amino acids. V was shortened by 5 bases and J by 1 base, with 8 bases between the two germline ends. CDR3 DNA: TGTGCCAGCAGCGTCGACAGGAACACCGGGGAGCTGTTTTTT. Residues: CASSVDRNTGELFF.

This clone was observed a handful of times. The chain has TRBV7-2 and TRBJ2-1, with 10 bases identical to TRBD2. Germline CDR1 reads SGHTA; CDR2 reads FQGNSA. The CDR3 length is 16 residues. The junction had 6 bases not matched to a gene; V was cut back by 0 bases and J by 7 bases. DNA for the CDR3: TGTGCCAGCAGCTTAGCGAGAAGACTAGCGGGTAATGAGCAGTTCTTC. Encoded protein: CASSLARRLAGNEQFF.

The V call is TRBV13, the J call TRBJ1-4; 10 nucleotides match TRBD1. This CDR3 has 14 residues. V was clipped by 4 bases and J by 7 bases; unmatched bases: 3. Germline V gene lookup returns CDR1 PRHDT and CDR2 FYEKMQ (reference sequence). The CDR3 spells CASSSRDRGEKLFF. CDR3 nucleotides: TGTGCCAGCAGCTCCCGGGACAGGGGTGAAAAACTGTTTTTT.

This chain joins TRBV10-3 and TRBJ2-2; unclear D gene. The CDR3 sequence is 14 residues long. V lost 0 bases and J 4 bases, leaving 6 bases between the germline ends. Germline CDR1 and CDR2: ENHRY and SYGVKD. CDR3 protein: CAISESPGTGELFF. CDR3 bases: TGTGCCATCAGTGAGTCGCCCGGCACCGGGGAGCTGTTTTTT.

The rearrangement joins TRBV5-4 to TRBJ2-4, with 9 bases lining up with TRBD1. With 4 bases clipped from V and 1 base from J, the junction kept 3 bases outside the gene matches. This CDR3 comprises 15 residues. Germline CDR1 is SGHNT and CDR2 is YYREEE (reference sequence). The CDR3 bases are TGTGCCAGCAGCCTGACAGGGGGGGCCAAAAACATTCAGTACTTC. It is translated as CASSLTGGAKNIQYF.

The chain is built from TRBV29-1 and TRBJ2-3; no clear D. This CDR3 has 12 residues. The germline V and J ends were trimmed by 8 bases and 4 bases, with 13 bases remaining between them. The germline V gene encodes CDR1 SQVTM and CDR2 ANQGSEA. DNA for the CDR3: TGCAGCTGTCTGGGTCGCGCAGATACGCAGTATTTT. Protein: CSCLGRADTQYF.

V is TRBV29-1 and J is TRBJ1-2; D gene unclear. V was cut by 3 bases and J by 6 bases, with 8 bases left in between. The germline CDR1 and CDR2 sequences are SQVTM and ANQGSEA. This CDR3 has 11 amino acids. CDR3 protein: CSVEVGNGYTF. In DNA form, the CDR3 reads TGCAGCGTTGAGGTTGGAAATGGCTACACCTTC.

The J gene is TRBJ1-2, the V gene TRBV30, with D unresolved. CDR1 GTSNPN and CDR2 SVGIG come from the germline V gene (reference sequence). Trimming cost V 0 bases and J 4 bases, with 9 bases left between them. This CDR3 comprises 13 residues. CDR3 region: CAWSVAISYGYTF. CDR3 DNA: TGTGCCTGGAGTGTAGCTATAAGCTATGGCTACACCTTC.

The chain couples TRBV15 to TRBJ2-5; 8 nucleotides agree with TRBD1. Germline CDR1 reads LNHNV; CDR2 reads YYDKDF (reference sequence). The CDR3 loop spans 14 amino acids. The ends lost 6 bases at V and 5 bases at J; junction bases unmatched: 8. CDR3 region: CATRKDRAGETQYF. The CDR3 DNA sequence: TGTGCCACCAGGAAGGACAGGGCCGGGGAGACCCAGTACTTC.

The V gene is TRBV5-1, the J gene TRBJ1-1, with D unresolved. The germline gives CDR1 SGHRS, CDR2 YFSETQ. Trimming took 0 bases from V and 5 from J, leaving 17 bases between them. The CDR3 runs 16 residues. In nucleotides, the CDR3 is TGCGCCAGCAGCTTGGCCATAGTTAGTAGTAGGACTGAAGCTTTCTTT. Protein: CASSLAIVSSRTEAFF. The variable domain in full, completed from reference TRBV5-1 and TRBJ1-1, reads KAGVTQTPRYLIKTRGQQVTLSCSPISGHRSVSWYQQTPGQGLQFLFEYFSETQRNKGNFPGRFSGRQFSNSRSEMNVSTLELGDSALYLCASSLAIVSSRTEAFFGQGTRLTVV.

CDR3 in amino acids: CASSSYPQTGYYGYTF. The CDR3 nucleotides read TGTGCCAGCAGCTCCTACCCGCAGACAGGGTACTATGGCTACACCTTC. The chain couples TRBV11-2 to TRBJ1-2; 7 bases agree with TRBD1. CDR1 is SGHAT, CDR2 FQNNGV, per germline. J gave up 3 bases and V 4 bases, and 11 bases lay outside the gene matches. This CDR3 comprises 16 residues.

Only one count was recorded for this clone. The V call is TRBV7-2, the J call TRBJ1-1; the match to TRBD1 covers 8 bases. The CDR3 sequence is 15 residues long. V lost 6 bases to trimming and J lost 4 bases; unmatched junction nucleotides: 10. The germline gives CDR1 SGHTA, CDR2 FQGNSA. The CDR3 here is CASRLIATGGTEAFF. DNA of the CDR3: TGTGCCAGCAGACTAATTGCTACAGGGGGCACTGAAGCTTTCTTT.

The chain couples TRBV7-3 to TRBJ2-2; D gene ambiguous. Germline V lookup: CDR1 SGHTA, CDR2 FQGTGA. CDR3 size: 14 residues. V was trimmed by 2 bases and J by 3 bases, leaving 7 bases between them. The CDR3 DNA reads TGTGCCAGCAGCTTATCAGGAGACACCGGGGAGCTGTTTTTT. This gives the protein CASSLSGDTGELFF. The whole variable domain, remainder taken from reference TRBV7-3 and TRBJ2-2, is GAGVSQTPSNKVTEKGKYVELRCDPISGHTALYWYRQSLGQGPEFLIYFQGTGAADDSGLPNDRFFAVRPEGSVSTLKIQRTERGDSAVYLCASSLSGDTGELFFGEGSRLTVL.

This clone was picked up a small number of times. The chain recombines TRBV10-3 with TRBJ1-4, with TRBD1 identical over 7 bases. After removal of 3 bases from V and 0 bases from J, the junction contained 10 bases not matched to a gene. The CDR3 spans 18 residues. CDR1 is ENHRY and CDR2 is SYGVKD in the germline V gene. DNA for the CDR3: TGTGCCATCAGTGAACGGACAGGCTTAAAATCAACTAATGAAAAACTGTTTTTT. Protein product: CAISERTGLKSTNEKLFF.

This clone has more than one count but fewer than ten. CDR3 protein: CASSGRTENYGYTF. The CDR3 coding sequence is TGTGCCAGCAGCGGCAGGACCGAAAACTATGGCTACACCTTC. V and J are TRBV9 and TRBJ1-2; D is ambiguous. The CDR3 sequence is 14 residues long. Looked up from germline, CDR1 is SGDLS and CDR2 is YYNGEE. Deletions cut 3 bases from V and 2 bases from J, with 11 bases between.

This clone was counted once. The chain joins TRBV7-9 to TRBJ2-4; perhaps TRBD1 as D (5 bases). CDR3 size: 16 residues. The germline gives CDR1 SEHNR, CDR2 FQNEAQ (reference sequence). V lost 5 bases and J lost 7, with 21 bases in between. This chain's CDR3 is CASSPTVAERKNIQYF. CDR3 DNA sequence: TGTGCCAGCAGCCCGACAGTGGCCGAGAGGAAGAACATTCAGTACTTC.

The chain employs TRBV5-4 and TRBJ2-3; 7 nucleotides match TRBD2. CDR3 length: 12 residues. Germline CDR1 SGHNT, CDR2 YYREEE (reference sequence). The ends lost 4 bases at V and 8 bases at J; junction bases unmatched: 4. CDR3 DNA: TGTGCCAGCAGCCACTGGGAGGGTACGCAGTATTTT. Protein sequence: CASSHWEGTQYF.

The chain recombines TRBV5-1 with TRBJ2-3, with 7 bases that match TRBD1. The junction had 6 bases not matched to a gene; V was cut back by 4 bases and J by 4 bases. CDR3 length: 14 amino acids. Germline V gene lookup returns CDR1 SGHRS and CDR2 YFSETQ. The CDR3 spells CASSGRTGADTQYF. The CDR3 DNA reads TGCGCCAGCAGCGGCCGGACAGGAGCAGATACGCAGTATTTT.

This clone was seen only a few times. Written as DNA, the CDR3 is TGCAGCATAGGACAGGGAGGCAATGAGCAGTTCTTC. Amino acid sequence: CSIGQGGNEQFF. This rearrangement joins TRBV29-1 to TRBJ2-1; 8 nucleotides agree with TRBD1. This CDR3 contains 12 residues. In germline, CDR1 is SQVTM, CDR2 ANQGSEA. The V segment lost 8 bases and the J segment 6 bases; nucleotides outside the gene matches: 6.